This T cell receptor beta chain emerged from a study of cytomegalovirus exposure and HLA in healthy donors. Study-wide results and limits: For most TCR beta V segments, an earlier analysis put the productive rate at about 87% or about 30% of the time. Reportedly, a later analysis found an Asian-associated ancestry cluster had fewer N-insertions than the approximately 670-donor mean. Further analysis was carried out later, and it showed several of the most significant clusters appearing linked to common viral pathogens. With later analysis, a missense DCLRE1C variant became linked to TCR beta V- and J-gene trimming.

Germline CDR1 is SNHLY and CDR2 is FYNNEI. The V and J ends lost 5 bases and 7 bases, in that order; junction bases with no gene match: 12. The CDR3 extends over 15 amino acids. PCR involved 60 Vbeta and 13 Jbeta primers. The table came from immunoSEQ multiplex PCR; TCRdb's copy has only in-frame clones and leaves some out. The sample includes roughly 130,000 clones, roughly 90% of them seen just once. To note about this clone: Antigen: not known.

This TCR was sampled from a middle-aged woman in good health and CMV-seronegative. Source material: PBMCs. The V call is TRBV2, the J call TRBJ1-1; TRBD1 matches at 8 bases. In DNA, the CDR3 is TGTGCCAGCAGTTTGAATCAGGGGGCTATAGGTGAAGCTTTCTTT. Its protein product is CASSLNQGAIGEAFF.